This TCR beta chain appears in the sequencing data of a study of technical replicates of blood from a few donors (dated by TCRdb to the late 2010s). The CDR3 starts with the cysteine, ends with the phenylalanine, and has 13 residues. CDR3 DNA only is kept here, 39 bases in frame from base 1. Reading the germline V gene gives CDR1 SGHTA and CDR2 FQGNSA. A remark on this clone: No cognate antigen has been identified for it. The junction does not match germline at one end; this may be a read error.

The library was obtained by the immunoSEQ multiplex PCR assay. What TCRdb holds here is the immuneACCESS table cut down to in-frame rearrangements. Part of the clones is not present; checked against another copy, under half of the missing clones reflect an unresolved V gene, and the others are unexplained. Here the sample has approximately 58,000 clones; roughly 90% occur a single time. Together, the top ten hold approximately 4.7% of the sample. Sequencing input: PBMCs. The clonotype originates from a human donor in good health. Some clones in this sample may be carry-over from other donors' samples. The sequence joins TRBV7-2 to TRBJ1-1, and TRBD1 matches 8 of the central bases. The CDR3 region has the sequence CASRLGTGTEAFF. At the DNA level, the sequence is TGTGCCAGCAGGTTAGGGACAGGCACTGAAGCTTTCTTT.